One sample yielded the 21 T cell receptor beta chains listed below, sequenced in a study of cytomegalovirus exposure and HLA in healthy donors. Measured with immunoSEQ multiplex PCR; TCRdb has only the in-frame clones, and not every one. The table shows 150,000 to 250,000 clones, with about 81% occurring only once. Sequencing was carried out using PBMCs. Receptor source: a woman under 40 in good health and CMV-seronegative.

The rearrangement links TRBV5-4 to TRBJ1-4; 7 bases map to TRBD1. This CDR3 contains 16 residues. Germline CDR1 and CDR2: SGHNT and YYREEE (reference sequence). Unmatched junction bases numbered 13, after V lost 3 bases and J lost 8 bases. CDR3 protein: CASSSGTDISTEKLFF. Written as DNA, the CDR3 is TGTGCCAGCAGCTCCGGGACAGACATTAGTACCGAAAAACTGTTTTTT.

The chain links TRBV9 to TRBJ2-2, with a possible D match to TRBD1 (6 bases). The CDR3 is made up of 15 amino acids. Germline CDR1 and CDR2: SGDLS and YYNGEE. V was shortened by 0 bases and J by 6 bases, with 12 bases between the two germline ends. Written as DNA, the CDR3 is TGTGCCAGCAGCGTAGGGACAGTTCAAGCCGGGGAGCTGTTTTTT. It specifies CASSVGTVQAGELFF.

The rearrangement uses TRBV29-1 and TRBJ2-7; TRBD1 aligns across 7 bases. Germline CDR1 reads SQVTM; CDR2 reads ANQGSEA. The V and J ends lost 6 bases and 1 base, in that order; junction bases with no gene match: 6. The CDR3 is made up of 13 amino acids. The CDR3 reads CSVGTAHSYEQYF. The CDR3 nucleotides are TGCAGCGTCGGGACAGCCCATTCCTACGAGCAGTACTTC.

The J gene is TRBJ1-1, the V gene TRBV7-8, with 7 bases matching TRBD1. Germline-derived CDR1 and CDR2 are SGHVS and FQNEAQ. V was clipped by 2 bases and J by 1 base; unmatched bases: 4. The CDR3 is 15 residues long. The CDR3 protein is CASSLRDRQNTEAFF. The DNA for the CDR3 is TGTGCCAGCAGCTTAAGGGACAGACAGAACACTGAAGCTTTCTTT.

V gene TRBV5-1 combines with J gene TRBJ1-4; the D gene is possibly TRBD1 (6 bases). The germline CDR1 and CDR2 sequences are SGHRS and YFSETQ. V was clipped by 5 bases and J by 8 bases, with 16 bases between them. CDR3 length: 14 amino acids. In nucleotides, the CDR3 is TGCGCCAGCAGGGCCCGGGGTGGGGGCGAAAAACTGTTTTTT. Its translation: CASRARGGGEKLFF. The whole variable domain, filled in from reference TRBV5-1 and TRBJ1-4, reads KAGVTQTPRYLIKTRGQQVTLSCSPISGHRSVSWYQQTPGQGLQFLFEYFSETQRNKGNFPGRFSGRQFSNSRSEMNVSTLELGDSALYLCASRARGGGEKLFFGSGTQLSVL.

The chain uses TRBV6-6 and TRBJ2-7; 9 positions match TRBD2. CDR1 and CDR2 from the germline V gene are MNHNY and SVGAGI (reference sequence). V lost 5 bases to trimming and J lost 2 bases; unmatched junction nucleotides: 7. The length of the CDR3 is 15 residues. The DNA for the CDR3 is TGTGCCAGCAGTACCACTAGCGGGCCTACCTACGAGCAGTACTTC. This encodes CASSTTSGPTYEQYF.

The chain recombines TRBV19 with TRBJ2-1; a possible D gene is TRBD2 (5 bases). The CDR3 covers 16 residues. CDR1 is LNHDA, CDR2 SQIVND, per germline (reference sequence). Trimming cost V 6 bases and J 2 bases, with 17 bases left between them. This chain's CDR3 is CASSSLLGDTYNEQFF. CDR3 bases: TGTGCCAGTAGCTCACTATTGGGAGACACCTACAATGAGCAGTTCTTC.

The chain recombines TRBV7-2 with TRBJ2-7; 7 positions match TRBD2. The germline CDR1 and CDR2 sequences are SGHTA and FQGNSA. The CDR3 is made up of 15 amino acids. After removal of 5 bases from V and 1 base from J, the junction contained 8 bases not matched to a gene. The CDR3 reads CASSLTGGYSYEQYF. The DNA for the CDR3 is TGTGCCAGCAGCCTCACCGGGGGGTATTCCTACGAGCAGTACTTC.

The chain employs TRBV5-1 and TRBJ1-2; D is possibly TRBD1 (6 bases). The CDR3 covers 15 residues. Germline V gene data show CDR1 as SGHRS and CDR2 as YFSETQ. V shed 1 base and J shed 4 bases, with 14 bases lying between them. The CDR3 sequence: CASSLSLKDSYGYTF. CDR3 coding DNA: TGCGCCAGCAGCTTGAGTCTGAAGGACAGCTATGGCTACACCTTC.

This clone has just one count. The genes are TRBV7-2 and TRBJ2-7; D is possibly TRBD2 (5 bases). Germline CDR1 is SGHTA and CDR2 is FQGNSA. Trimming took off 5 bases at V and 5 bases at J, with 13 bases between the two ends. CDR3 size: 13 residues. The CDR3 nucleotides are TGTGCCAGCAGCCTCCGCGGGTCCAACGAGCAGTACTTC. It translates to CASSLRGSNEQYF.

The count of this clone is one. V gene TRBV12-5 combines with J gene TRBJ2-5, with D possibly being TRBD1 (6 bases). The germline CDR1 and CDR2 sequences are LGHNT and FRNRAP. The germline V and J ends were trimmed by 7 bases and 4 bases, with 16 bases remaining between them. The CDR3 length is 14 residues. CDR3 sequence: CASAWGLAGETQYF. The DNA of the CDR3 is TGTGCTAGTGCCTGGGGGCTAGCTGGAGAGACCCAGTACTTC.

The gene calls are TRBV28 and TRBJ2-3; D is possibly TRBD2 (6 bases). The CDR3 covers 14 residues. Germline V gene sequence: CDR1 MDHEN, CDR2 SYDVKM. Trimming left V 7 bases short and J 3 bases short, with 14 bases between. DNA of the CDR3: TGTGCCAGCACCCTCGGCGGGACTACAGATACGCAGTATTTT. Its protein product is CASTLGGTTDTQYF.

V gene TRBV27 combines with J gene TRBJ2-5, with 13 bases lining up with TRBD2. Germline CDR1 is MNHEY and CDR2 is SMNVEV (reference sequence). CDR3 size: 18 residues. Losses at the gene ends were 1 base for V and 5 bases for J; bases not matched to a gene: 10. The CDR3: CASSLYPGLAGVTETQYF. The CDR3 nucleotides read TGTGCCAGCAGTTTATACCCCGGACTAGCGGGAGTAACGGAGACCCAGTACTTC.

The rearrangement uses TRBV27 and TRBJ1-2; 8 bases fit TRBD1. V lost 10 bases to trimming and J lost 5 bases; unmatched junction nucleotides: 12. Germline CDR1 MNHEY, CDR2 SMNVEV (reference sequence). This CDR3 spans 14 amino acids. CDR3 loop: CATAPPGGAYGYTF. CDR3 in DNA: TGTGCCACCGCCCCTCCAGGGGGCGCTTATGGCTACACCTTC.

This rearrangement joins TRBV5-1 to TRBJ2-6; TRBD2 might be the D (6 bases). CDR3 length equals 18 residues. The V end was cut by 1 base, the J end by 0 bases, with 14 bases between. In germline, CDR1 is SGHRS, CDR2 YFSETQ. In DNA, the CDR3 is TGCGCCAGCAGCTTGTATGGCGGGACGAGCTCTGGGGCCAACGTCCTGACTTTC. Its protein product is CASSLYGGTSSGANVLTF.

This chain links TRBV5-4 with TRBJ1-1; the match to TRBD1 covers 7 bases. Germline loops: CDR1 SGHNT, CDR2 YYREEE (reference sequence). V dropped 0 bases and J dropped 1; count of bases not matched to a gene: 3. The CDR3 consists of 15 residues. CDR3 coding DNA: TGTGCCAGCAGCTTGGTGGGGACAGAGAACACTGAAGCTTTCTTT. It encodes CASSLVGTENTEAFF.

About this clone itself: At one of its ends the junction is not consistent with the germline gene, which may arise from a read error. The chain links TRBV30 to TRBJ1-2; D is perhaps TRBD1 (6 bases). Germline V gives CDR1 GTSNPN, CDR2 SVGIG (reference sequence). This CDR3 has 11 residues. CDR3 sequence reads: CAWSVHRDIHF. The CDR3 DNA follows: TGTGCCTGGAGTGTACACCGGGACATCCACTTC.

The chain links TRBV6-6 to TRBJ2-3, with 8 bases that match TRBD1. The V and J ends lost 11 bases and 2 bases, in that order; junction bases with no gene match: 6. Germline CDR1 MNHNY, CDR2 SVGAGI (reference sequence). The CDR3 has 13 residues. CDR3 residues: CAPKTGATDTQYF. DNA of the CDR3: TGTGCCCCCAAGACAGGGGCCACAGATACGCAGTATTTT.

Here the CDR3 DNA reads TGTGCCAGCAGTTACTCCGACAGGCTCAATCAGCCCCAGCATTTT. This encodes CASSYSDRLNQPQHF. V is TRBV6-6 and J is TRBJ1-5; D is possibly TRBD1 (6 bases). V lost 0 bases and J 3 bases, leaving 9 bases between the germline ends. Looked up from germline, CDR1 is MNHNY and CDR2 is SVGAGI (reference sequence). The CDR3 runs to 15 residues.

The count of this clone is one. The chain carries TRBV5-1 and TRBJ2-2, with 7 bases fitting TRBD2. This CDR3 is 16 amino acids long. Germline CDR1 is SGHRS and CDR2 is YFSETQ. After removal of 0 bases from V and 4 bases from J, the junction contained 6 bases not matched to a gene. The CDR3 bases are TGCGCCAGCAGCTTGGTAGCGGGCCTTTCCACCGGGGAGCTGTTTTTT. This translates into CASSLVAGLSTGELFF. The entire variable domain, with the rest obtained from reference TRBV5-1 and TRBJ2-2, is as follows: KAGVTQTPRYLIKTRGQQVTLSCSPISGHRSVSWYQQTPGQGLQFLFEYFSETQRNKGNFPGRFSGRQFSNSRSEMNVSTLELGDSALYLCASSLVAGLSTGELFFGEGSRLTVL.

The J gene is TRBJ2-2, the V gene TRBV4-2, with a weak D call TRBD2 (5 bases). CDR3 length equals 13 residues. Trimming took 4 bases from V and 8 from J, leaving 11 bases between them. The germline V gene has CDR1 LGHNA and CDR2 YNFKEQ. CDR3 coding DNA: TGTGCCAGCAGCCGTAGCGAGCAGGGGGAGCTGTTTTTT. Its translation is CASSRSEQGELFF.